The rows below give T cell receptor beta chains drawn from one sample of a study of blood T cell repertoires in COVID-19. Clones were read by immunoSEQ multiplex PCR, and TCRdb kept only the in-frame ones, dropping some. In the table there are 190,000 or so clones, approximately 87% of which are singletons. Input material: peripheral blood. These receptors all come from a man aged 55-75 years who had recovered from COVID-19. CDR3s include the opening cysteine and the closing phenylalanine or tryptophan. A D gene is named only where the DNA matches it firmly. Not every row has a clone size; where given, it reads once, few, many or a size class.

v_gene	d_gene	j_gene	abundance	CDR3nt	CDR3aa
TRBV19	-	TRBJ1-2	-	TGTGCCAGTAGTGAAGGGGCGTATGGCTACACCTTC	CASSEGAYGYTF
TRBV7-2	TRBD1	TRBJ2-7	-	TGTGCCAGCAGCTTTACCGGGACAGCCTACGAGCAGTACTTC	CASSFTGTAYEQYF
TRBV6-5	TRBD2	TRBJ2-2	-	TGTGCCACCCAAGGACTAGCAGAGACCGGGGAGCTGTTTTTT	CATQGLAETGELFF
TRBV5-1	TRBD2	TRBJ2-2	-	TGCGCCAGCAGCTTGAGCGGGGGCTTGGACACCGGGGAGCTGTTTTTT	CASSLSGGLDTGELFF
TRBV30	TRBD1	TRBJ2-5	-	TGTGCCTGGAGTGCGAACAGGGGCTTCCAAGAGACCCAGTACTTC	CAWSANRGFQETQYF
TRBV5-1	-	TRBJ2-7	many	TGCGCCAGCAGCTTGCGGCAGGACTCCTACGAGCAGTACTTC	CASSLRQDSYEQYF
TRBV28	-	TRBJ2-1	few	TGTGCCAGCAGTCCCCTCGGGAGAGGCGAGCAGTTCTTC	CASSPLGRGEQFF
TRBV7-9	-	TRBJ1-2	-	TGTGCCAGCAGCTTAGAGACAGCCGCTAACTATGGCTACACCTTC	CASSLETAANYGYTF
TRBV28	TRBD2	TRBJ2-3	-	TGTGCCAGCACGCCACCGGGACTAGCGGGATCCGGGAGGCAAGATACGCAGTATTTT	CASTPPGLAGSGRQDTQYF
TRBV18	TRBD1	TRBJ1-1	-	TGTGCCAGCTCAAGGGGCGGGACAGGGAGATCGAACACTGAAGCTTTCTTT	CASSRGGTGRSNTEAFF
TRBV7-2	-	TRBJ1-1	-	TGTGCCAGCAGCTCCCGGGGGGAGAACACTGAAGCTTTCTTT	CASSSRGENTEAFF
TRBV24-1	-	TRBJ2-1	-	TGTGCCACCAGTGATGGACATAGGGATGAGCAGTTCTTC	CATSDGHRDEQFF
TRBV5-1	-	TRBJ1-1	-	TGCGCCAGCAGCTTGGAGGCCCGCGGGGTGAACACTGAAGCTTTCTTT	CASSLEARGVNTEAFF
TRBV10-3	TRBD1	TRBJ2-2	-	TGTGCCATCAGTAGCACAGGGGACACCGGGGAGCTGTTTTTT	CAISSTGDTGELFF
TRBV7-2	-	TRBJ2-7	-	TGTGCCAGCAGCTCCCTTAGCGGAGCCTACGAGCAGTACTTC	CASSSLSGAYEQYF
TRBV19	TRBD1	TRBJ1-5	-	TGTGCCAGTAGTCCCGGGACAGGGGGGTCTCAGCCCCAGCATTTT	CASSPGTGGSQPQHF
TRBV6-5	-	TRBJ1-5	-	TGTGCCAGCAGCGGAACTTCATCAGGGCAGCCCCAGCATTTT	CASSGTSSGQPQHF
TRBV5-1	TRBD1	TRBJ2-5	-	TGCGCCAGCAGCTTCCGGGACAGGGCCCAAGAGACCCAGTACTTC	CASSFRDRAQETQYF
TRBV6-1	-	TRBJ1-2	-	TGTGCCAGCAGTGAAGTCGTTCGTGCGGCTTATGGCTACACCTTC	CASSEVVRAAYGYTF
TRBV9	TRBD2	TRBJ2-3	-	TGTGCCAGCAGCGATGGGACTAGGTCGTATTTT	CASSDGTRSYF
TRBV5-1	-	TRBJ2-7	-	TGCGCCAGCTGGGGCGGGGAGTATGACTACGAGCAGTACTTC	CASWGGEYDYEQYF
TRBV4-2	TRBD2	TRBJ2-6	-	TGTGCCAGCAGCCAAGACTGGGGGGGACTCAATCCGGCCAACGTCCTGACTTTC	CASSQDWGGLNPANVLTF
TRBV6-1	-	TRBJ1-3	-	TGTGCCAGCAGTGAGCGGGGCTCCTCTGGAAACACCATATATTTT	CASSERGSSGNTIYF
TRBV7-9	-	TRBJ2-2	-	TGTGCCAGCAGCTCCCCCACGGGGGTCACCGGGGAGCTGTTTTTT	CASSSPTGVTGELFF
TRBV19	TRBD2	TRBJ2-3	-	TGTGCCAGTAGTACCCGGGGGGTCACAGATACGCAGTATTTT	CASSTRGVTDTQYF
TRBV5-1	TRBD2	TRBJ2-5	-	TGCGCCAGCAGCTTAACCTCGGGACTAGCGGGAGTCTGGGAAGGGACCCAGTACTTC	CASSLTSGLAGVWEGTQYF
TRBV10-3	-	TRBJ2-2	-	TGTGCCATCAGACCCACGGACACCGGGGAGCTGTTTTTT	CAIRPTDTGELFF
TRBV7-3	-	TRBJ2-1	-	TGTGCCAGCAGCTTATCGGGGGGCCCGCTCAATGAGCAGTTCTTC	CASSLSGGPLNEQFF
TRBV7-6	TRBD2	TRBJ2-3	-	TGTGCCAGCAGCTTAGGAACGGGGGGAGTCACAGATACGCAGTATTTT	CASSLGTGGVTDTQYF
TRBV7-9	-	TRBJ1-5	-	TGTGCCAGCAGCCGTTCTAATCAGCCCCAGCATTTT	CASSRSNQPQHF
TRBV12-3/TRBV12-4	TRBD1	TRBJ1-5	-	TGTGCCAGTGGGGACAGCCGGAATCAGCCCCAGCATTTT	CASGDSRNQPQHF
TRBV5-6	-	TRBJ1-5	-	TGTGCCAGCAGCTTGCAGGGGATGAATCAGCCCCAGCATTTT	CASSLQGMNQPQHF
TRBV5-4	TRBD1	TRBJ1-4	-	TGTGCCAGCAGCCAGGGACAGGGTGGTGAAAAACTGTTTTTT	CASSQGQGGEKLFF
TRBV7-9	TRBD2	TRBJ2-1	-	TGTGCCAGCAGCTACATCGGCCTAGCGGGGGCCAATGAGCAGTTCTTC	CASSYIGLAGANEQFF
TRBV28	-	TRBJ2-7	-	TGTGCCAGCATGAGCGGGCAGACCTACGAGCAGTACTTC	CASMSGQTYEQYF
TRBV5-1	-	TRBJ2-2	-	TGCGCCAGCGGCCGGGTCGGGTCGAACACCGGGGAGCTGTTTTTT	CASGRVGSNTGELFF
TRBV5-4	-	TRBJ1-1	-	TGTGCCTGCTTGGGGGGAGGGGTGAACACTGAAGCTTTCTTT	CACLGGGVNTEAFF
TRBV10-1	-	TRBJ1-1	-	TGCGCCAGCAGTGATTACGAAGTCGGACAGCCGACCACTGAAGCTTTCTTT	CASSDYEVGQPTTEAFF
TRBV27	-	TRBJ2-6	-	TGTGCCAGCAGTTTATTCAGGGCAGAGTCCAACGTCCTGACTTTC	CASSLFRAESNVLTF
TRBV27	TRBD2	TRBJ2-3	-	TGTGCCAGCAGTTTAAAGGGACTAGCGGGAGTGGGCACAGATACGCAGTATTTT	CASSLKGLAGVGTDTQYF
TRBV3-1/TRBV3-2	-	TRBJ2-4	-	TGTGCCAGCAGCCAAGATACCCCCGGACACCCCAGGGGCAAAAACATTCAGTACTTC	CASSQDTPGHPRGKNIQYF